What follows are 31 T cell receptor beta chains derived from one specimen sequenced in a study of cytomegalovirus exposure and HLA in healthy donors. The PCR was carried out with 60 Vbeta primers and 13 Jbeta primers. The table came from immunoSEQ multiplex PCR; TCRdb's copy has only in-frame clones and leaves some out. The data show some 170,000 clones, with 72% seen just once and roughly 2.5% held by the top ten. The sample comprised PBMCs. Every receptor here comes from a human donor in good health.

This rearrangement joins TRBV2 to TRBJ1-6; D possibly corresponds to TRBD1 (6 bases). V was shortened by 5 bases and J by 4 bases, with 18 bases between the two germline ends. CDR1 and CDR2 (germline): SNHLY, FYNNEI. The CDR3 sequence is 17 residues long. CDR3 loop: CASSLTGPVNYNSPLHF. CDR3 DNA sequence: TGTGCCAGCAGTTTGACAGGTCCAGTTAATTATAATTCACCCCTCCACTTT.

The chain uses TRBV7-2 and TRBJ2-3; D possibly corresponds to TRBD1 (5 bases). The CDR3 has 15 amino acids. Deletions cut 1 base from V and 1 base from J, with 9 bases between. The germline CDR1 and CDR2 sequences are SGHTA and FQGNSA. CDR3 bases: TGTGCCAGCAGCTTAGTCCTGACAGGCACAGATACGCAGTATTTT. Its translation is CASSLVLTGTDTQYF.

The rearrangement uses TRBV19 and TRBJ2-3; 11 positions agree with TRBD2. Trimming at V came to 2 bases and at J to 4 bases, leaving 2 bases not matched to a gene. The CDR3 extends over 15 amino acids. Germline values: CDR1 LNHDA, CDR2 SQIVND (reference sequence). CDR3 DNA sequence: TGTGCCAGTAGTATAACTAGCGGGGGCGCAGATACGCAGTATTTT. Its protein product is CASSITSGGADTQYF. The full variable domain, rest sourced from reference TRBV19 and TRBJ2-3, is DGGITQSPKYLFRKEGQNVTLSCEQNLNHDAMYWYRQDPGQGLRLIYYSQIVNDFQKGDIAEGYSVSREKKESFPLTVTSAQKNPTAFYLCASSITSGGADTQYFGPGTRLTVL.

This clone was detected a few times. The chain links TRBV7-2 to TRBJ1-1; TRBD1 might be the D (5 bases). Trimming took off 6 bases at V and 2 bases at J, with 13 bases between the two ends. The CDR3 spans 14 residues. The germline V gene has CDR1 SGHTA and CDR2 FQGNSA. The DNA for the CDR3 is TGTGCCAGCAGTCAGAACAGGTTTAACACTGAAGCTTTCTTT. It translates to CASSQNRFNTEAFF.

The rearrangement links TRBV2 to TRBJ1-4; perhaps TRBD1 as D (6 bases). V lost 7 bases and J lost 7, with 13 bases in between. Germline CDR1 reads SNHLY; CDR2 reads FYNNEI. CDR3 size: 13 residues. The CDR3 sequence is CASTTGLSEKLFF. CDR3 nucleotides: TGTGCCAGCACCACAGGGCTCAGTGAAAAACTGTTTTTT.

The rearrangement joins TRBV30 to TRBJ2-3; TRBD2 is a possible D gene (7 bases). Germline V lookup: CDR1 GTSNPN, CDR2 SVGIG (reference sequence). This CDR3 is built from 14 residues. Trimming took off 0 bases at V and 4 bases at J, with 11 bases between the two ends. The CDR3 here is CAWSVRGGADTQYF. For the CDR3, the DNA is TGTGCCTGGAGTGTAAGGGGGGGCGCAGATACGCAGTATTTT.

The chain joins TRBV9 to TRBJ2-1; D might be TRBD2 (6 bases). Germline CDR1 reads SGDLS; CDR2 reads YYNGEE. V was shortened by 0 bases and J by 4 bases, with 14 bases between the two germline ends. CDR3 length: 16 amino acids. CDR3 amino acids: CASSVAGRGGYNEQFF. The CDR3 DNA follows: TGTGCCAGCAGCGTAGCGGGGCGGGGAGGATACAATGAGCAGTTCTTC.

The chain employs TRBV2 and TRBJ1-5; a possible D gene is TRBD1 (6 bases). The CDR3 sequence is 15 residues long. In germline, CDR1 is SNHLY, CDR2 FYNNEI. The V gene lost 11 bases and the J gene lost 7 bases, with 24 bases spanning the gap. CDR3 sequence: CAGTPLRGSQQPQHF. CDR3 nucleotide sequence: TGTGCCGGCACTCCATTAAGGGGGTCTCAGCAGCCCCAGCATTTT.

This clone was seen just once. CDR3 nucleotides: TGTGCCAGCAGTTGGGAGGGGGGCTACGAGCAGTACTTC. Translated: CASSWEGGYEQYF. The J gene is TRBJ2-7, the V gene TRBV27; TRBD2 might be the D (7 bases). Germline V gives CDR1 MNHEY, CDR2 SMNVEV (reference sequence). V lost 4 bases to trimming and J lost 3 bases, with 10 bases between them. This CDR3 is built from 13 residues.

This clone was seen just once. V and J are TRBV19 and TRBJ2-5; 8 bases map to TRBD1. This CDR3 contains 14 residues. V trimming: 4 bases; J trimming: 5 bases; junction bases outside the gene matches: 6. CDR1 and CDR2 (germline): LNHDA, SQIVND (reference sequence). The CDR3 region has the DNA TGTGCCAGTAGTACACAGGGGGTTACGGAGACCCAGTACTTC. This codes for CASSTQGVTETQYF.

V is TRBV19 and J is TRBJ1-5; weak D call: TRBD1 (5 bases). The CDR3 length is 14 residues. V shed 3 bases and J shed 1 base, with 7 bases lying between them. Germline V gives CDR1 LNHDA, CDR2 SQIVND (reference sequence). DNA of the CDR3: TGTGCCAGTAGTATCTGGACAAGCAATCAGCCCCAGCATTTT. Its protein product is CASSIWTSNQPQHF.

The rearrangement uses TRBV6-5 and TRBJ1-2; 7 bases are a match to TRBD1. Trimming cost V 5 bases and J 4 bases; bases outside gene matches: 1. Germline lookup yields CDR1 MNHEY and CDR2 SVGAGI. This CDR3 contains 12 residues. CDR3 coding DNA: TGTGCCAGCAGTCGGACAGGCTATGGCTACACCTTC. Its translation is CASSRTGYGYTF.

This clone turned up a few times. The J gene is TRBJ2-2, the V gene TRBV5-4; D ambiguous. Trimming cost V 0 bases and J 9 bases, with 12 bases left between them. Per the germline V gene, CDR1 is SGHNT and CDR2 is YYREEE (reference sequence). CDR3 length: 14 amino acids. CDR3 in amino acids: CASSLVGVDRELFF. Written as DNA, the CDR3 is TGTGCCAGCAGCTTGGTCGGAGTTGACCGGGAGCTGTTTTTT.

The rearrangement links TRBV9 to TRBJ2-7; 10 bases line up with TRBD1. V shed 3 bases and J 2 bases; nucleotides not matched to a gene: 5. This CDR3 has 15 residues. Germline loops: CDR1 SGDLS, CDR2 YYNGEE. The CDR3 loop reads CASSGGQGGTYEQYF. The CDR3 DNA sequence: TGTGCCAGCAGCGGCGGACAGGGGGGAACCTACGAGCAGTACTTC. Using reference TRBV9 and TRBJ2-7 for the parts outside the CDR3, the full variable domain is DSGVTQTPKHLITATGQRVTLRCSPRSGDLSVYWYQQSLDQGLQFLIQYYNGEERAKGNILERFSAQQFPDLHSELNLSSLELGDSALYFCASSGGQGGTYEQYFGPGTRLTVT.

This clone was detected a few times. V and J are TRBV4-3 and TRBJ2-5; 9 positions agree with TRBD1. Germline V CDR1 and CDR2: LGHNA, YSLEER. Trimming took 2 bases from V and 5 from J; bases not matched to a gene: 9. The CDR3 runs to 16 residues. The CDR3 nucleotides read TGCGCCAGCAGCCAAACTGCCGGACAGGGGTGGGAGACCCAGTACTTC. The encoded protein is CASSQTAGQGWETQYF.

The chain couples TRBV4-2 to TRBJ1-1, with 7 bases that match TRBD1. From germline, CDR1 is LGHNA and CDR2 YNFKEQ. This CDR3 is built from 17 residues. V was pared by 1 base and J by 1 base, with 9 bases of the junction left unmatched. CDR3 in amino acids: CASSQGGQVYWNTEAFF. As DNA, the CDR3 is TGTGCCAGCAGCCAAGGCGGACAGGTGTACTGGAACACTGAAGCTTTCTTT.

The rearrangement links TRBV18 to TRBJ1-1; D possibly corresponds to TRBD1 (5 bases). Germline assignment: CDR1 KGHSH and CDR2 LQKENI. This CDR3 spans 16 amino acids. The V and J ends lost 6 bases and 4 bases respectively, with 21 bases between them. The DNA for the CDR3 is TGTGCCAGCTCCCCCCACGGGGGGGAAGGGTTCACTGAAGCTTTCTTT. This sequence encodes CASSPHGGEGFTEAFF.

This clone was seen only a few times. The chain employs TRBV19 and TRBJ1-5, with TRBD1 matching over 10 bases. The V gene's germline CDR1 is LNHDA and CDR2 SQIVND (reference sequence). The CDR3 runs to 16 residues. V shed 5 bases, J shed 5 bases, and the junction held 9 bases outside the gene matches. The CDR3 DNA reads TGTGCCAGTAGTTCCTCCCCCGGGACAGGGGATCAGCCCCAGCATTTT. Protein sequence: CASSSSPGTGDQPQHF. The entire variable domain, with the rest obtained from reference TRBV19 and TRBJ1-5, is as follows: DGGITQSPKYLFRKEGQNVTLSCEQNLNHDAMYWYRQDPGQGLRLIYYSQIVNDFQKGDIAEGYSVSREKKESFPLTVTSAQKNPTAFYLCASSSSPGTGDQPQHFGDGTRLSIL.

The chain combines TRBV5-1 with TRBJ2-1, with 13 nucleotides matching TRBD2. Germline loops: CDR1 SGHRS, CDR2 YFSETQ. J gave up 8 bases and V 3 bases, and 5 bases lay outside the gene matches. The CDR3 loop spans 15 amino acids. CDR3 nucleotide sequence: TGCGCCAGCAGCTCTACTAGCGGGGGGGCCGATGAGCAGTTCTTC. Translation: CASSSTSGGADEQFF.

The V gene is TRBV2, the J gene TRBJ1-5, with D maybe TRBD1 (5 bases). Trimming took 4 bases from V and 7 from J, leaving 8 bases between them. Germline lookup yields CDR1 SNHLY and CDR2 FYNNEI. The CDR3 runs to 12 residues. The CDR3 region is CASSGRVQPQHF. The DNA of the CDR3 is TGTGCCAGCAGTGGCAGGGTGCAGCCCCAGCATTTT.

This chain connects TRBV18 to TRBJ1-3; D perhaps matches TRBD1 (5 bases). The V gene lost 1 base and the J gene lost 3 bases, with 10 bases spanning the gap. CDR3 length: 15 residues. Germline CDR1 is KGHSH and CDR2 is LQKENI. The CDR3 DNA sequence: TGTGCCAGCTCACCACAGCAGGGCGATGGAAACACCATATATTTT. Its translation is CASSPQQGDGNTIYF.

The chain combines TRBV30 with TRBJ2-5; the match to TRBD2 covers 7 bases. Germline CDR1 and CDR2: GTSNPN and SVGIG (reference sequence). V dropped 0 bases and J dropped 5; count of bases not matched to a gene: 3. The CDR3 covers 13 residues. The CDR3, as DNA: TGTGCCTGGAGTGTACTGGGGGGGGAGACCCAGTACTTC. This sequence encodes CAWSVLGGETQYF.

This rearrangement joins TRBV6-5 to TRBJ2-7; 7 bases are a match to TRBD2. V shed 0 bases, J shed 7 bases, and the junction held 6 bases outside the gene matches. The CDR3 extends over 14 amino acids. CDR1 is MNHEY, CDR2 SVGAGI, per germline. CDR3 residues: CASSYSVAGGEQYF. DNA for the CDR3: TGTGCCAGCAGTTACTCCGTGGCCGGGGGGGAGCAGTACTTC.

The chain is built from TRBV9 and TRBJ1-1, with a possible D match to TRBD1 (6 bases). V was pared by 4 bases and J by 3 bases, with 16 bases between. Germline V gives CDR1 SGDLS, CDR2 YYNGEE. This CDR3 is built from 15 residues. Written as DNA, the CDR3 is TGTGCCAGCAGCCCACCCCAGGGGTTGGACACTGAAGCTTTCTTT. This sequence encodes CASSPPQGLDTEAFF.

Here the CDR3 DNA reads TGCGCCAGCAGCCTCCAGCGGCAGGGGGCGAGCGGGGAGCTGTTTTTT. Its translation: CASSLQRQGASGELFF. This chain uses TRBV4-1 with TRBJ2-2; 8 nucleotides line up with TRBD1. The J segment lost 7 bases and the V segment lost 4 bases, leaving 11 bases of the junction unmatched. In germline, CDR1 is MGHRA, CDR2 YSYEKL. This CDR3 region has 16 residues.

The V call is TRBV13, the J call TRBJ2-3; tentative D call: TRBD2 (6 bases). This CDR3 region has 17 residues. Germline CDR1 PRHDT, CDR2 FYEKMQ (reference sequence). V lost 4 bases to trimming and J lost 5 bases, with 22 bases between them. In nucleotides, the CDR3 is TGTGCCAGCAGCTCCATGGGTCGGGACTTCTCTCAAGATACGCAGTATTTT. It translates to CASSSMGRDFSQDTQYF. Together with reference TRBV13 and TRBJ2-3, the CDR3 gives the full variable domain: AAGVIQSPRHLIKEKRETATLKCYPIPRHDTVYWYQQGPGQDPQFLISFYEKMQSDKGSIPDRFSAQQFSDYHSELNMSSLELGDSALYFCASSSMGRDFSQDTQYFGPGTRLTVL.

The genes are TRBV6-4 and TRBJ2-2; 12 bases line up with TRBD2. V lost 7 bases to trimming and J lost 1 base; unmatched junction nucleotides: 1. Germline V lookup: CDR1 MRHNA, CDR2 SNTAGT. The CDR3 contains 15 residues. The CDR3 DNA reads TGTGCCAGCAAGGGACTAGCGGGGAACACCGGGGAGCTGTTTTTT. Its protein product is CASKGLAGNTGELFF.

The chain combines TRBV13 with TRBJ2-1; 13 bases agree with TRBD2. The trim removed 6 bases at V and 4 bases at J, leaving 3 bases unmatched. Looked up from germline, CDR1 is PRHDT and CDR2 is FYEKMQ (reference sequence). The CDR3 totals 15 residues. The CDR3 loop reads CASREGLAGYNEQFF. CDR3 nucleotides: TGTGCCAGCAGGGAGGGACTAGCGGGGTACAATGAGCAGTTCTTC.

The rearrangement joins TRBV28 to TRBJ1-5, with D possibly matching TRBD1 (6 bases). This CDR3 comprises 14 residues. Germline V CDR1 and CDR2: MDHEN, SYDVKM. Trimming took 8 bases from V and 4 from J, leaving 15 bases between them. The CDR3 DNA is TGTGCCAGCTTCCCACAGGGACCGAATCAGCCCCAGCATTTT. Protein: CASFPQGPNQPQHF.

V and J are TRBV4-1 and TRBJ2-2; D gene ambiguous. The ends were cut back, 1 base at V and 2 bases at J, with 8 bases in the middle. Germline V lookup: CDR1 MGHRA, CDR2 YSYEKL. CDR3 length equals 15 residues. The CDR3 DNA reads as TGCGCCAGCAGCCAAGTCTACAGAAACACCGGGGAGCTGTTTTTT. Protein sequence: CASSQVYRNTGELFF.

V usage is TRBV6-1 and J usage is TRBJ2-7; the D gene is possibly TRBD1 (6 bases). From germline, CDR1 is MNHNS and CDR2 SASEGT. The CDR3 contains 14 residues. Trimming took 6 bases from V and 2 from J, leaving 14 bases between them. The CDR3 loop is CASRGQFATYEQYF. CDR3 in DNA: TGTGCCAGCAGAGGACAGTTTGCAACCTACGAGCAGTACTTC.